This T cell receptor (beta chain) was sequenced in a study of shared T cell receptors in the human thymus. Looked up from germline, CDR1 is LGHNA and CDR2 is YNFKEQ. This CDR3 has 17 residues. Trimming cost V 0 bases and J 0 bases; bases outside gene matches: 6. Clones were read by immunoSEQ multiplex PCR, and TCRdb kept only the in-frame ones, dropping some. The sample records hundreds of thousands of clones, over 75% being singletons. The data also belong to a second study, concerning human thymus T cells. This second study notes: The thymus was resected at corrective cardiac surgery.

This chain uses TRBV4-2 with TRBJ2-3; 7 nucleotides match TRBD2. Source material: thymocytes. This clonotype was obtained from a boy younger than two with a congenital heart defect. The CDR3 spells CASSQDPLAVSTDTQYF. The CDR3 nucleotides are TGTGCCAGCAGCCAAGATCCGCTAGCGGTGAGCACAGATACGCAGTATTTT.